The 10 T cell receptor beta chains given below trace back to one sample, sequenced in a study of cytomegalovirus exposure and HLA in healthy donors. The repertoire was sequenced with immunoSEQ multiplex PCR; TCRdb's copy has only in-frame clones and lacks some. Altogether about 100,000 clones are present, roughly 95% being singletons, with the ten largest covering 0.89%. The sample comprised PBMCs. Source of these receptors: a young woman in good health and CMV-seronegative.

The chain joins TRBV10-3 to TRBJ1-1; tentatively, D is TRBD1 (5 bases). The germline V and J ends were trimmed by 7 bases and 0 bases, with 12 bases remaining between them. This CDR3 has 14 amino acids. Germline V lookup: CDR1 ENHRY, CDR2 SYGVKD. The CDR3 DNA reads as TGTGCCATCACCGTGGGGGGGATGAACACTGAAGCTTTCTTT. This codes for CAITVGGMNTEAFF.

This sequence joins TRBV9 and TRBJ2-7; 7 bases agree with TRBD1. This CDR3 spans 15 amino acids. V lost 4 bases, J lost 6 bases, and 13 bases stayed unmatched. CDR1 and CDR2 from the germline V gene are SGDLS and YYNGEE. CDR3 nucleotide sequence: TGTGCCAGCAGCCCGCGACAGGGCCCGGCTGCCGAGCAGTACTTC. Translated, it gives CASSPRQGPAAEQYF.

The J gene is TRBJ1-5, the V gene TRBV4-1, with unresolved D. Germline lookup yields CDR1 MGHRA and CDR2 YSYEKL. The CDR3 loop spans 18 amino acids. With 0 bases removed from V and 1 base from J, the gap between germline ends came to 16 bases. CDR3 DNA: TGCGCCAGCAGCCAAGAAGATGCGGGAGCGCTGAGCAATCAGCCCCAGCATTTT. It translates to CASSQEDAGALSNQPQHF.

The genes are TRBV29-1 and TRBJ2-5; TRBD2 matches at 14 bases. The CDR3 spans 15 residues. The V gene end was trimmed by 7 bases and the J gene end by 5 bases; junction bases not matched to a gene: 9. Germline V gene sequence: CDR1 SQVTM, CDR2 ANQGSEA. The CDR3: CSAGTSGGYGETQYF. DNA for the CDR3: TGCAGCGCGGGGACTAGCGGGGGTTATGGGGAGACCCAGTACTTC.

V gene TRBV5-1 combines with J gene TRBJ1-1; tentative D call: TRBD1 (5 bases). The CDR3 runs to 14 residues. Germline-derived CDR1 and CDR2 are SGHRS and YFSETQ. V shed 4 bases and J shed 2 bases, with 12 bases lying between them. This CDR3 reads CASSQQGLNTEAFF. CDR3 nucleotides: TGCGCCAGCAGCCAGCAGGGACTAAACACTGAAGCTTTCTTT.

The V gene is TRBV18, the J gene TRBJ1-2; no clear D gene. CDR1 and CDR2 from the germline V gene are KGHSH and LQKENI. Trimming cost V 3 bases and J 6 bases, with 8 bases left between them. The CDR3 totals 12 residues. The CDR3 here is CASSPNSDGYTF. The CDR3 DNA reads TGTGCCAGCTCACCGAATTCGGATGGCTACACCTTC.

The chain joins TRBV4-1 to TRBJ2-7; 7 bases are shared with TRBD2. Losses at the gene ends were 3 bases for V and 3 bases for J; bases not matched to a gene: 11. The V gene's germline CDR1 is MGHRA and CDR2 YSYEKL. The CDR3 consists of 16 residues. CDR3: CASSQVKSSGFYEQYF. The CDR3 DNA reads as TGCGCCAGCAGCCAGGTGAAATCTAGCGGCTTCTACGAGCAGTACTTC.

The chain employs TRBV5-6 and TRBJ2-7, with 8 bases fitting TRBD1. The CDR3 has 15 residues. V shed 4 bases and J 4 bases; nucleotides not matched to a gene: 10. Germline loops: CDR1 SGHDT, CDR2 YYEEEE. The chain's CDR3 is CASSPPRGPGYEQYF. The DNA for the CDR3 is TGTGCCAGCAGCCCGCCCAGGGGGCCAGGGTACGAGCAGTACTTC.

The CDR3 bases are TGTGCCACCAGCAGAGATTCAGGAGAGACCCAGTACTTC. Translated: CATSRDSGETQYF. The J gene is TRBJ2-5, the V gene TRBV15; no firm D call. Germline CDR1 and CDR2: LNHNV and YYDKDF (reference sequence). The CDR3 sequence is 13 residues long. Trimming removed 0 bases from V and 4 bases from J, with 6 bases in between.

The rearrangement uses TRBV27 and TRBJ2-3; D unclear. CDR1 is MNHEY, CDR2 SMNVEV, per germline (reference sequence). Trimming cost V 5 bases and J 0 bases, with 9 bases left between them. There are 14 residues in the CDR3. The CDR3 loop is CASSPQTSTDTQYF. As DNA, the CDR3 is TGTGCCAGCAGTCCTCAGACAAGCACAGATACGCAGTATTTT.